Given below is one T cell receptor (beta chain) in context. Its specificity is unknown. The V segment lost 4 bases and the J segment 3 bases; nucleotides outside the gene matches: 13. The CDR3 loop spans 17 amino acids. In germline, CDR1 is SQVTM, CDR2 ANQGSEA. Every subset had its genomic DNA shared out evenly among several immunoSEQ plates. Sequenced by immunoSEQ multiplex PCR; TCRdb stores in-frame clones only, minus some. The sample shows about 2.1 million clones, about 92% of them seen only once. This entry is derived from a study of shared clonotypes between healthy human individuals. The study, taken as a whole, reports: In general, naive subsets displayed greater estimated richness than memory subsets did. It was only blood that was sampled, and tissue repertoires likely differ. Rarefaction revealed incomplete sorted-subset sequencing despite large depth.

In the naive CD8 group, cells lacked CD45RO and were positively selected for CCR7, so terminally differentiated effector memory CD45RA+ cells were left out. The V and J genes are TRBV29-1 and TRBJ2-1; 9 bases fit TRBD2. The sequencing input was naive CD8+ T cells from PBMCs. The TCR originated in a man aged 18 to 30 in good health. Some clones in this sample may be carry-over from other donors' samples. In nucleotides, the CDR3 is TGCAGCGTTGGCTTGAGCGGGAGGAGTGTCTTCTACAATGAGCAGTTCTTC. Translated, it gives CSVGLSGRSVFYNEQFF.